These 8 T cell receptor beta chains originate from one sample sequenced in a study of post-analysis software for immune sequencing data. Study outcomes and limitations: About 5 TRBV segments (TRBV5-6, TRBV5-1 and TRBV20-1 among them) occurred more frequently in patients than in controls.

Sequencing libraries made from TCR beta cDNA carried unique molecular identifiers. Each CDR3 protein is one row after TCRdb ran MiXCR on the PCR reads. The sample shows over 700,000 distinct CDR3 sequences, 25% to 30% of them seen only once. These receptors have no identified antigens. The source material was blood. Every receptor here comes from a girl between 5 and 17 years old with multiple sclerosis.

The V and J genes are TRBV28 and TRBJ2-2; 8 bases are shared with TRBD1. V lost 3 bases to trimming and J lost 5 bases; unmatched junction nucleotides: 2. Germline CDR1 and CDR2: MDHEN and SYDVKM. The CDR3 is 14 residues long. The CDR3 is CASSFRGRTGELFF. CDR3 DNA sequence: TGTGCCAGCAGTTTCAGGGGGCGGACCGGGGAGCTGTTTTTT.

This clonotype has more than one count but fewer than ten. The chain recombines TRBV7-9 with TRBJ2-7; tentative D call: TRBD1 (5 bases). The CDR3 spans 16 residues. V was clipped by 5 bases and J by 0 bases, with 17 bases between them. The germline CDR1 and CDR2 sequences are SEHNR and FQNEAQ (reference sequence). CDR3 residues: CASSPPGTGHSYEQYF. The CDR3 DNA reads as TGTGCCAGCAGCCCCCCAGGTACAGGTCACTCCTACGAGCAGTACTTC.

This chain joins TRBV6-6 and TRBJ1-1; no reliable D call. Trimming left V 10 bases short and J 5 bases short, with 17 bases between. Germline-derived CDR1 and CDR2 are MNHNY and SVGAGI (reference sequence). This CDR3 comprises 13 residues. The CDR3 bases are TGTGCCACCACCGCGCAGGCGGTGACTGAAGCTTTCTTT. Translating it yields CATTAQAVTEAFF.

The rearrangement links TRBV13 to TRBJ2-3; 7 bases line up with TRBD2. J lost 3 bases, V lost 5 bases, and 5 bases had no gene match. CDR1 and CDR2 from the germline V gene are PRHDT and FYEKMQ (reference sequence). This CDR3 is 14 amino acids long. CDR3 sequence reads: CASSPRAGTDTQYF. The CDR3 DNA reads TGTGCCAGCAGCCCTCGAGCGGGGACAGATACGCAGTATTTT.

Concerning this clonotype: A read error may produce the germline difference seen at one junction end. The chain employs TRBV29-1 and TRBJ2-5; 8 bases are a match to TRBD2. The CDR3 loop spans 15 amino acids. Germline-derived CDR1 and CDR2 are SQVTM and ANQGSEA. The CDR3 DNA follows: TGCAGCGTCTTTTCCCCTTGGACCTCCGGGGGGGAGCAGCACTTC. Residues: CSVFSPWTSGGEQHF.

This clonotype was seen more than once but under ten times. The chain employs TRBV12-3 or TRBV12-4 and TRBJ1-5; D unclear. V shed 3 bases and J shed 2 bases, with 11 bases lying between them. The CDR3 runs 15 residues. Here the CDR3 DNA reads TGTGCCAGCAGTTTCAGATCGGACGGCAATCAGCCCCAGCATTTT. Translating gives CASSFRSDGNQPQHF.

This clonotype was counted a few times. The chain employs TRBV7-2 and TRBJ2-4; D ambiguous. Germline V lookup: CDR1 SGHTA, CDR2 FQGNSA. There are 13 residues in the CDR3. Trimming shortened V by 4 bases and J by 8 bases, and 12 bases separated the two germline ends. The CDR3 nucleotides are TGTGCCAGCAGCTCAATCGACTCCTACATTCAGTACTTC. Its translation: CASSSIDSYIQYF.

As for this clonotype: Since the CDR3 does not end with the conserved phenylalanine or tryptophan, this likely comes from a read error. The genes are TRBV19 and TRBJ2-1, with TRBD2 as a possible D gene (5 bases). The CDR3 has 15 amino acids. Trimming pared 2 bases from V and 10 bases from J, leaving 18 bases between. CDR1 and CDR2 from the germline V gene are LNHDA and SQIVND (reference sequence). In DNA form, the CDR3 reads TGTGCCAGTAGTATAAAGGGCGGGCCGACCCCCGAGCAGTTCGTC. Translated: CASSIKGGPTPEQFV.